These 23 T cell receptor beta chains were all obtained from the same sample, sequenced in a study of T-cell reconstitution after alpha-beta-depleted transplantation in children. Researchers prepared the TCRbeta library using unique molecular identifiers, the study reports. TCRdb passed the PCR reads through MiXCR, listing each CDR3 protein once. The table includes approximately 230,000 distinct CDR3 sequences, roughly 25% detected once. The starting material was PBMCs, mostly from graft donor cells, obtained 360 days after TCRalphabeta/CD19-depleted stem cell transplant. The receptor set was obtained from a female patient under 10 years old who had a stem cell transplant for congenital amegakaryocytic thrombocytopenia, so the T cells may come from the graft donor.

This clonotype was seen only a few times. V gene TRBV4-2 combines with J gene TRBJ2-1, with a weak D call TRBD2 (6 bases). This CDR3 has 17 amino acids. With 0 bases removed from V and 7 bases from J, the gap between germline ends came to 19 bases. CDR1 and CDR2 from the germline V gene are LGHNA and YNFKEQ. CDR3 sequence: CASSQDWGAGSVNEQFF. CDR3 in DNA: TGTGCCAGCAGCCAAGACTGGGGCGCGGGGTCCGTAAATGAGCAGTTCTTC.

This chain uses TRBV4-1 with TRBJ2-5; D gene ambiguous. The germline V gene encodes CDR1 MGHRA and CDR2 YSYEKL. V was clipped by 0 bases and J by 8 bases, with 7 bases between them. CDR3 length equals 12 residues. The CDR3 is CASSQDLFTQYF. The CDR3 DNA is TGCGCCAGCAGCCAAGACCTTTTTACCCAGTACTTC.

This rearrangement joins TRBV4-3 to TRBJ2-1, with D possibly matching TRBD2 (7 bases). Trimming took off 0 bases at V and 14 bases at J, with 23 bases between the two ends. Germline-derived CDR1 and CDR2 are LGHNA and YSLEER. This CDR3 is built from 16 residues. The CDR3 reads CASSQDIYFGGTLKFF. CDR3 DNA: TGCGCCAGCAGCCAAGATATATATTTCGGGGGGACATTAAAGTTCTTC.

This rearrangement joins TRBV20-1 to TRBJ2-1, with D perhaps assigned TRBD1 or TRBD2 (5 bases each). The ends were cut back, 0 bases at V and 8 bases at J, with 23 bases in the middle. The CDR3 is 17 residues long. Germline CDR1 is DFQATT and CDR2 is SNEGSKA (reference sequence). The CDR3 is CSARDLSTGTAWDEQFF. The CDR3, as DNA: TGCAGTGCTAGAGACCTTTCGACCGGGACCGCCTGGGATGAGCAGTTCTTC.

This clonotype was detected only a few times. The gene calls are TRBV7-6 and TRBJ2-5, with D unresolved. Germline V lookup: CDR1 SGHVS, CDR2 FNYEAQ. The V gene lost 1 base and the J gene lost 4 bases, with 7 bases spanning the gap. CDR3 length: 13 amino acids. The CDR3 DNA reads TGTGCCAGCAGCTTAGTTAGGGCAGAGACCCAGTACTTC. This gives the protein CASSLVRAETQYF.

This clonotype was observed a few times. This sequence joins TRBV6-2 or TRBV6-3 and TRBJ2-2; 9 nucleotides match TRBD2. In germline, CDR1 is MNHEY, CDR2 SVGEGT. The CDR3 extends over 17 amino acids. V was clipped by 5 bases and J by 2 bases; unmatched bases: 9. CDR3 nucleotides: TGTGCCAGCAGTCCGATCCGGACTAGCGCCAACACCGGGGAGCTGTTTTTT. Encoded protein: CASSPIRTSANTGELFF.

CDR3 region: CSAPSGHTTYSNQPQHF. The CDR3 bases are TGCAGTGCTCCCTCGGGACATACTACCTATAGCAATCAGCCCCAGCATTTT. The chain links TRBV20-1 to TRBJ1-5; the D gene is possibly TRBD1 (6 bases). The germline gives CDR1 DFQATT, CDR2 SNEGSKA (reference sequence). The CDR3 runs 17 residues. V lost 5 bases to trimming and J lost 0 bases, with 20 bases between them.

This clonotype was seen a few times. This sequence joins TRBV6-2 or TRBV6-3 and TRBJ2-3; D is ambiguous. V gave up 6 bases and J gave up 6 bases, with 10 bases separating them. Germline CDR1 MNHEY, CDR2 SVGEGT. This CDR3 comprises 12 residues. The CDR3 DNA sequence: TGTGCCAGCAGCAACACAAAGGATACGCAGTATTTT. Its protein is CASSNTKDTQYF.

The chain couples TRBV7-9 to TRBJ2-3; TRBD2 matches 8 bases. The CDR3 totals 15 residues. Germline V gene lookup returns CDR1 SEHNR and CDR2 FQNEAQ (reference sequence). The V segment lost 5 bases and the J segment 2 bases; nucleotides outside the gene matches: 6. Here the CDR3 reads CASSQVAGNTDTQYF. CDR3 nucleotide sequence: TGTGCCAGCAGCCAAGTAGCGGGAAACACAGATACGCAGTATTTT.

The V and J genes are TRBV10-1 and TRBJ2-3, with a tentative D call TRBD1 (5 bases). Trimming removed 1 base at V and 8 bases at J, with 10 bases between. The CDR3 extends over 13 amino acids. The germline V gene has CDR1 WNHNN and CDR2 SYGVQD (reference sequence). In DNA, the CDR3 is TGCGCCAGCAGTGAGTGGGCAAGGGGTACGCAGTATTTT. This sequence encodes CASSEWARGTQYF.

The chain carries TRBV27 and TRBJ2-7; D may be TRBD1 (5 bases). The CDR3 covers 14 residues. With 2 bases removed from V and 3 bases from J, the gap between germline ends came to 11 bases. Looked up from germline, CDR1 is MNHEY and CDR2 is SMNVEV (reference sequence). The CDR3 DNA is TGTGCCAGCAGTTTAGGTTTCAGGGTCTACGAGCAGTACTTC. This codes for CASSLGFRVYEQYF.

The chain joins TRBV4-1 to TRBJ2-1, with 11 positions matching TRBD2. The V segment lost 4 bases and the J segment 6 bases; nucleotides outside the gene matches: 5. CDR1 and CDR2 from the germline V gene are MGHRA and YSYEKL. This CDR3 is built from 15 residues. CDR3 amino acids: CASSPGTSGINEQFF. CDR3 sequence (DNA): TGCGCCAGCAGCCCTGGGACTAGCGGAATCAATGAGCAGTTCTTC.

The chain employs TRBV18 and TRBJ2-1, with TRBD2 matching 12 bases. CDR3 size: 15 residues. Germline V lookup: CDR1 KGHSH, CDR2 LQKENI. V dropped 3 bases and J dropped 9; count of bases not matched to a gene: 6. CDR3 in DNA: TGTGCCAGCTCACCCAGTCTAGCGGGAGGGGTTGAGCAGTTCTTC. Encoded protein: CASSPSLAGGVEQFF.

This clonotype occurred many times. The chain joins TRBV4-3 to TRBJ1-1; no clear D. The CDR3 extends over 16 amino acids. Trimming stripped 0 bases from V and 3 bases from J, with 14 bases between. Germline V gene lookup returns CDR1 LGHNA and CDR2 YSLEER. The CDR3 sequence: CASSQDPKSGDTEAFF. Written as DNA, the CDR3 is TGCGCCAGCAGCCAAGATCCTAAGTCGGGTGACACTGAAGCTTTCTTT.

The chain combines TRBV28 with TRBJ2-7; D gene unclear. Per the germline V gene, CDR1 is MDHEN and CDR2 is SYDVKM. CDR3 length: 12 amino acids. Trimming took off 6 bases at V and 6 bases at J, with 12 bases between the two ends. The CDR3 protein is CASRATWGEQYF. In DNA form, the CDR3 reads TGTGCCAGCAGGGCAACTTGGGGCGAGCAGTACTTC.

This clonotype turned up a few times. V is TRBV10-3 and J is TRBJ2-7; D assignment may be TRBD1 or TRBD2 (5 bases each). This CDR3 is built from 16 residues. From germline, CDR1 is ENHRY and CDR2 SYGVKD. The V end was cut by 5 bases, the J end by 0 bases, with 17 bases between. The CDR3 sequence is CAISFHRDRDSYEQYF. As DNA, the CDR3 is TGTGCCATCAGTTTCCACCGGGACCGAGACTCCTACGAGCAGTACTTC.

This clonotype has more than one count but fewer than ten. The chain is built from TRBV11-2 and TRBJ2-3; tentatively, D is TRBD1 or TRBD2 (5 bases each). Between the trimmed V and J ends, which lost 0 bases and 2 bases, there was a span of 15 bases. CDR1 and CDR2 from the germline V gene are SGHAT and FQNNGV. The CDR3 sequence is 17 residues long. The CDR3 protein is CASSLDWAGSPTDTQYF. DNA of the CDR3: TGTGCCAGCAGCTTAGATTGGGCAGGGAGTCCCACAGATACGCAGTATTTT.

A few counts support this clonotype. J is TRBJ2-7 and V is TRBV5-1; TRBD1 agrees at 7 bases. V shed 4 bases, J shed 6 bases, and the junction held 4 bases outside the gene matches. The V gene's germline CDR1 is SGHRS and CDR2 YFSETQ. The CDR3 sequence is 12 residues long. CDR3 nucleotide sequence: TGCGCCAGCAGCATACAGGGGCTCGAGCAGTACTTC. Its translation: CASSIQGLEQYF.

This clonotype has ten or more counts. The chain uses TRBV29-1 and TRBJ2-1; 7 nucleotides align to TRBD2. CDR1 is SQVTM and CDR2 is ANQGSEA in the germline V gene. This CDR3 is 14 amino acids long. The trim removed 6 bases at V and 2 bases at J, leaving 7 bases unmatched. The chain's CDR3 is CSVCGGVAYNEQFF. The CDR3 DNA follows: TGCAGCGTCTGCGGGGGAGTCGCCTACAATGAGCAGTTCTTC.

The chain recombines TRBV6-1 with TRBJ1-1, with D perhaps TRBD1 (5 bases). The length of the CDR3 is 12 residues. Germline lookup yields CDR1 MNHNS and CDR2 SASEGT. V shed 10 bases and J shed 7 bases, with 16 bases lying between them. The CDR3 spells CATRISGLEAFF. The CDR3 region has the DNA TGTGCCACCAGGATTTCAGGGCTTGAAGCTTTCTTT.

The table lists this clonotype with a few counts. This chain uses TRBV20-1 with TRBJ1-5, with D unresolved. The CDR3 consists of 13 residues. V lost 0 bases to trimming and J lost 5 bases, with 8 bases between them. Germline values: CDR1 DFQATT, CDR2 SNEGSKA (reference sequence). The CDR3, as DNA: TGCAGTGCTAGAGATTATCCGGATCAGCCCCAGCATTTT. It translates to CSARDYPDQPQHF.

This clonotype has more than one count but fewer than ten. The chain employs TRBV18 and TRBJ2-1; 8 positions agree with TRBD1. CDR3 size: 15 residues. V gave up 2 bases and J gave up 9 bases; unmatched junction bases: 9. Germline V CDR1 and CDR2: KGHSH, LQKENI. The CDR3 loop is CASSPGQGAFSEQFF. For the CDR3, the DNA is TGTGCCAGCTCACCAGGACAGGGAGCATTCTCTGAGCAGTTCTTC.

The chain couples TRBV20-1 to TRBJ1-5; 8 bases agree with TRBD1. V was pared by 0 bases and J by 7 bases, with 5 bases of the junction left unmatched. The CDR3 consists of 14 residues. The germline CDR1 and CDR2 sequences are DFQATT and SNEGSKA (reference sequence). CDR3 sequence reads: CSARDGQGVQPQHF. The CDR3 DNA is TGCAGTGCTAGAGACGGACAGGGAGTCCAGCCCCAGCATTTT.